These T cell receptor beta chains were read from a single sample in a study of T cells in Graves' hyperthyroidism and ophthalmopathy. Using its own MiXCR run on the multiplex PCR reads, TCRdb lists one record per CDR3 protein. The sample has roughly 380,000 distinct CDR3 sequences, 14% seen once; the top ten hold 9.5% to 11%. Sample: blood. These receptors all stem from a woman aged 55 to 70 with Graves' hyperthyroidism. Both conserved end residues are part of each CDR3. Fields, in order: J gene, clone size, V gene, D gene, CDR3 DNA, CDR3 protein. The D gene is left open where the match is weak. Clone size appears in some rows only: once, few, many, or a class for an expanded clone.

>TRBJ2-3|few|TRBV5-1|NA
TGCGCCAGCAGCCTCAACCGGGCCTACACAGATACGCAGTATTTT
CASSLNRAYTDTQYF
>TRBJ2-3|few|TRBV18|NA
TGTGCCAGCTCACCTTTAGTCTTTGTGGCGAGGAGCACAGATACGCAGTATTTT
CASSPLVFVARSTDTQYF
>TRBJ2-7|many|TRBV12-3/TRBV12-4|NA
TGTGCCAGCAGTTTACCGCAGGTCTCCTACGAGCAGTACTTC
CASSLPQVSYEQYF
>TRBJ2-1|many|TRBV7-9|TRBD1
TGTGCCAGCAGTCCCGGGACAGGGGGCCTGGGCTCCTACAATGAGCAGTTCTTC
CASSPGTGGLGSYNEQFF
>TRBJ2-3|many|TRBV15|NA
TGTGCCACCAGCAGAGATGTTGGCACGTATTCTTGGCGAGATACGCAGTATTTT
CATSRDVGTYSWRDTQYF
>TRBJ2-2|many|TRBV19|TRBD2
TGTGCCAGTCGTCGACTAGCGGGAGGCACCACCGGGGAGCTGTTTTTT
CASRRLAGGTTGELFF
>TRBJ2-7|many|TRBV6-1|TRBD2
TGTGCCAGCAGCAGGGACGCGGGACTAGCCCCCTACGAGCAGTACTTC
CASSRDAGLAPYEQYF
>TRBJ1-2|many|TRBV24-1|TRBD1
TGTGCCACCAGGATGACAGGGTCGGATGGCTACACCTTC
CATRMTGSDGYTF
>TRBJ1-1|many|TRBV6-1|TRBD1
TGTGCCAGCAGTCCTCCGGGGACAGATGGAACTGAAGCTTTCTTT
CASSPPGTDGTEAFF
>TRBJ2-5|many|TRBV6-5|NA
TGTGCCAGCAGTTACTCGAGACAAAGGGAGACCCAGTACTTC
CASSYSRQRETQYF
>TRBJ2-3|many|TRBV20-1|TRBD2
TGCAGTGCTAGTGTTAGCGGGAGTGTCACAGATACGCAGTATTTT
CSASVSGSVTDTQYF
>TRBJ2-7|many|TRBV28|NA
TGTGCCAGCAGCCAAACAGGGGCGGGAACCTACGAGCAGTACTTC
CASSQTGAGTYEQYF
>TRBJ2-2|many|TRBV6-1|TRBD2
TGTGCCAGCAACCGAGAAGGACTAGCGGGAGTAGGCGGGGAGCTGTTTTTT
CASNREGLAGVGGELFF
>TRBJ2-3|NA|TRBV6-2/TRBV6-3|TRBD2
TGTGCCAGCGGGACTAGCGGGATGGGAGATACGCAGTATTTT
CASGTSGMGDTQYF
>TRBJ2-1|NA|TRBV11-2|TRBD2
TGTGCCAGCAGCTTGGGACTCGGACTAGCGTACAATGAGCAGTTCTTC
CASSLGLGLAYNEQFF
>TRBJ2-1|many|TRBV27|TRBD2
TGTGCCAGCAGTCTGGGCCTAGCGGGAGGGGAGAATGAGCAGTTCTTC
CASSLGLAGGENEQFF
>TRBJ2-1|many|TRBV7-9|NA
TGTGCCAGCAGCTCGACAAGGGACTACAATGAGCAGTTCTTC
CASSSTRDYNEQFF
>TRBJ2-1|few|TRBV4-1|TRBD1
TGCGCCAGCAGCCAAGGATGGGGGCCACAGGGGGCGGGTGAGCAGTTCTTC
CASSQGWGPQGAGEQFF
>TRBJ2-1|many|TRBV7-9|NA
TGTGCCAGCAGCTTCAGCGGTGAGCAGTTCTTC
CASSFSGEQFF
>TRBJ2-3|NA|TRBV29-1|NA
TGCAGCCTCCTTTGGCCAGACGGCACAGATACGCAGTATTTT
CSLLWPDGTDTQYF
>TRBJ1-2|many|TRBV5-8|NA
TGTGCCAGCAGCTTTGACGCCCGCTATGGCTACACCTTC
CASSFDARYGYTF
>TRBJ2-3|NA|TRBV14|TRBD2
TGTGCCCACAAGACTAGCGACACAGATACGCAGTATTTT
CAHKTSDTDTQYF
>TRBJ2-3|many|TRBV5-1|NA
TGCGCCAGCAGCTTCTCGGGGGAAGATACGCAGTATTTT
CASSFSGEDTQYF
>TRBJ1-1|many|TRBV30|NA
TGTGCCTGGGTGGTTAACACTGAAGCTTTCTTT
CAWVVNTEAFF
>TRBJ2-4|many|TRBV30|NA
TGTGCCTGGAGCCCCAGGGCTAGCCGGCTAGCCAAAAACATTCAGTACTTC
CAWSPRASRLAKNIQYF
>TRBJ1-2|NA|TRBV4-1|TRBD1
TGCGCCAGCAGCCAACGGGGACAGGGATCCTATGGCTACACCTTC
CASSQRGQGSYGYTF